The sequence of this T cell receptor (beta chain) was determined in a study of cytomegalovirus exposure and HLA in healthy donors. Study at large: Tens of millions of unique TCRs from HLA-typed donors were held in an early data release.

PCR involved 60 Vbeta and 13 Jbeta primers. TCRdb's copy holds only in-frame clones and misses some; the assay was immunoSEQ multiplex PCR. The sample records 120,000 or so clones, 70% to 85% being singletons. The CDR3 consists of 15 residues. Germline trimming cut 3 bases from V and 8 bases from J; bases unmatched to any gene: 5. Germline V gene sequence: CDR1 SGHNT, CDR2 YYREEE (reference sequence). Sequenced material: PBMCs. The chain is built from TRBV5-4 and TRBJ1-6, with 10 bases lining up with TRBD1. The receptor was derived from a man aged 18 to 30 in good health and CMV-seronegative. CDR3 in amino acids: CASSWDRGRDSPLHF. For the CDR3, the DNA is TGTGCCAGCAGCTGGGACAGGGGTAGGGATTCACCCCTCCACTTT.